The T cell receptor beta chain described here comes from a study of blood T cell repertoires in COVID-19. Study details: The samples span acute and convalescent COVID-19 from the United States, Italy and Spain.

Authors' data handling: Scientists estimated how many nucleated cells there were by amplifying reference gene primers. Generated by immunoSEQ multiplex PCR, the TCRdb table keeps only in-frame clones and is missing some. V and J calls and clone size follow that table, whereas D and trimming were derived from the DNA. The profile shows about 130,000 clones, 87% of them singletons. The CDR3 covers 13 residues. Trimming removed 5 bases at V and 4 bases at J, with 6 bases between. Per the germline V gene, CDR1 is MNHEY and CDR2 is SMNVEV (reference sequence). This chain uses TRBV27 with TRBJ1-6, with D possibly TRBD1 on 5 matching bases. Input material: peripheral blood. The TCR was taken from a man aged 50-60 years with active COVID-19. CDR3 sequence (DNA): TGTGCCAGCAGTGACAGATATAATTCACCCCTCCACTTT. Translating it yields CASSDRYNSPLHF.